This is a list of T cell receptor beta chains from one sample in a study of CD8 T cells in ankylosing spondylitis. TCRdb redid the calling of the 5' RACE reads with MiXCR, one entry per CDR3 protein. The top ten clones hold roughly 12% of a sample with 35,000 or so distinct CDR3 sequences, 6% of them seen once. The sequenced sample was blood, either unsorted or a sorted T cell fraction (not recorded which). The receptors were sampled from a male donor with ankylosing spondylitis or in good health (not recorded which). Both conserved end residues are part of each CDR3. A D gene is named only where the DNA matches it firmly. Size values are once, few and many counts, or a class for expanded clones, and some rows have none.

V	size	J	D	CDR3	DNA
TRBV24-1	many	TRBJ2-2	-	CATSDSRPTGNQVTGELFF	TGTGCCACCAGTGATTCCCGCCCTACAGGGAACCAGGTCACCGGGGAGCTGTTTTTT
TRBV28	many	TRBJ2-2	TRBD2	CASSFSGSTGELFF	TGTGCCAGCAGTTTTAGCGGGAGCACCGGGGAGCTGTTTTTT
TRBV30	many	TRBJ2-5	TRBD2	CAWSVASGAVTQYF	TGTGCCTGGAGTGTAGCTAGCGGAGCGGTGACCCAGTACTTC
TRBV6-1	many	TRBJ2-1	-	CASDSSYNEQFF	TGTGCCAGCGATAGCTCCTACAATGAGCAGTTCTTC
TRBV5-1	-	TRBJ1-2	-	CASSLLQGSANYGYTF	TGCGCCAGCAGCTTGCTTCAGGGATCAGCTAACTATGGCTACACCTTC
TRBV20-1	many	TRBJ2-1	-	CSARPGSSYNEQFF	TGCAGTGCTAGGCCCGGGTCCTCCTACAATGAGCAGTTCTTC
TRBV20-1	many	TRBJ2-2	TRBD2	CSARPTSGGAGTGELFF	TGCAGTGCTAGACCAACTAGCGGGGGGGCCGGAACCGGGGAGCTGTTTTTT
TRBV7-6	many	TRBJ2-3	-	CASSGRVGAVYTQYF	TGTGCCAGCAGCGGCAGGGTGGGGGCCGTGTATACGCAGTATTTT
TRBV5-6	many	TRBJ1-5	-	CASSTGGQPQHF	TGTGCCAGCAGCACGGGAGGTCAGCCCCAGCATTTT
TRBV29-1	many	TRBJ1-2	TRBD1	CSVERDSLNYGYTF	TGCAGCGTTGAGAGGGACAGCTTAAACTATGGCTACACCTTC
TRBV5-1	many	TRBJ2-7	TRBD2	CASSLGYGGLAAREQYF	TGCGCCAGCAGCTTGGGCTATGGGGGACTAGCTGCGAGGGAGCAGTACTTC
TRBV10-2	few	TRBJ1-5	-	CASSEKGREPQHF	TGCGCCAGCAGTGAGAAGGGGAGAGAGCCCCAGCATTTT
TRBV18	many	TRBJ2-7	-	CASSLIRDWDYRLYEQYF	TGTGCCAGCTCACTCATTAGGGACTGGGATTACCGGCTCTACGAGCAGTACTTC
TRBV7-9	many	TRBJ2-5	TRBD1	CASSFLRGPGVVETQYF	TGTGCCAGCAGCTTTTTGAGGGGGCCAGGGGTTGTCGAGACCCAGTACTTC